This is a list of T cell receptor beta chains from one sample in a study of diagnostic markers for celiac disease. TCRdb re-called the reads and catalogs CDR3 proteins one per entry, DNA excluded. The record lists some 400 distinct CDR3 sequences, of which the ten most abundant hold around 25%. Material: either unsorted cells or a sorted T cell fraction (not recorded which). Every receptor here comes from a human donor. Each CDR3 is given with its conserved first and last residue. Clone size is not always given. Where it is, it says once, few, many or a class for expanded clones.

CDR3aa: CASSQGDRGNTEAFF; abundance: .; j_gene: TRBJ1-1; v_gene: TRBV4-3
CDR3aa: CASSRRGSYEQYF; abundance: .; j_gene: TRBJ2-7; v_gene: TRBV18
CDR3aa: CASSGGLAGADTQYF; abundance: .; j_gene: TRBJ2-3; v_gene: TRBV7-9
CDR3aa: CASSHGGTASTNEKLFF; abundance: .; j_gene: TRBJ1-4; v_gene: TRBV5-4
CDR3aa: CASRVAGRLYEQYF; abundance: large; j_gene: TRBJ2-7; v_gene: TRBV12-3/TRBV12-4
CDR3aa: CASSLGVGQTINYGYTF; abundance: .; j_gene: TRBJ1-2; v_gene: TRBV12-3/TRBV12-4
CDR3aa: CSAIPLETQYF; abundance: large; j_gene: TRBJ2-5; v_gene: TRBV20-1
CDR3aa: CASSQDTSGRGGNEQFF; abundance: medium-sized; j_gene: TRBJ2-1; v_gene: TRBV4-2
CDR3aa: CASRGGIHYGYTF; abundance: large; j_gene: TRBJ1-2; v_gene: TRBV19
CDR3aa: CASSHSSGGLEQYF; abundance: medium-sized; j_gene: TRBJ2-7; v_gene: TRBV7-9
CDR3aa: CSVGGRTGLVYEQYF; abundance: large; j_gene: TRBJ2-7; v_gene: TRBV29-1
CDR3aa: CASSLFSTGTGSDTQYF; abundance: medium-sized; j_gene: TRBJ2-3; v_gene: TRBV7-3
CDR3aa: CASSSRTSGIRNEQFF; abundance: medium-sized; j_gene: TRBJ2-1; v_gene: TRBV9
CDR3aa: CASSHGTGKLAKNIQYF; abundance: medium-sized; j_gene: TRBJ2-4; v_gene: TRBV12-3/TRBV12-4
CDR3aa: CASTILGGAGETQYF; abundance: medium-sized; j_gene: TRBJ2-5; v_gene: TRBV28
CDR3aa: CASRPWVGNTEAFF; abundance: .; j_gene: TRBJ1-1; v_gene: TRBV27
CDR3aa: CASSTPPSGEQYF; abundance: .; j_gene: TRBJ2-7; v_gene: TRBV4-2
CDR3aa: CSARPGQGAFEQYF; abundance: .; j_gene: TRBJ2-7; v_gene: TRBV20-1
CDR3aa: CASSMRLENSEQFF; abundance: .; j_gene: TRBJ2-1; v_gene: TRBV4-3
CDR3aa: CSARNSREGPHEQYF; abundance: medium-sized; j_gene: TRBJ2-7; v_gene: TRBV20-1
CDR3aa: CASSPMGSGRDTEAFF; abundance: large; j_gene: TRBJ1-1; v_gene: TRBV12-3/TRBV12-4
CDR3aa: CSAPTRDRGTNEQFF; abundance: medium-sized; j_gene: TRBJ2-1; v_gene: TRBV20-1
CDR3aa: CASRGYYGYTF; abundance: medium-sized; j_gene: TRBJ1-2; v_gene: TRBV7-2
CDR3aa: CASSKGTEQKYF; abundance: large; j_gene: TRBJ2-7; v_gene: TRBV12-3/TRBV12-4
CDR3aa: CASSLAEYTGELFF; abundance: large; j_gene: TRBJ2-2; v_gene: TRBV5-1
CDR3aa: CASSFESKPYEQYF; abundance: .; j_gene: TRBJ2-7; v_gene: TRBV28
CDR3aa: CASSPGTTDNEQFF; abundance: large; j_gene: TRBJ2-1; v_gene: TRBV27
CDR3aa: CASSLGQSTYEQYF; abundance: .; j_gene: TRBJ2-7; v_gene: TRBV19
CDR3aa: CASSLLVTRATDTQYF; abundance: large; j_gene: TRBJ2-3; v_gene: TRBV27
CDR3aa: CAWSPGTGERGDTEAFF; abundance: medium-sized; j_gene: TRBJ1-1; v_gene: TRBV30
CDR3aa: CSVEERDYEQYF; abundance: large; j_gene: TRBJ2-7; v_gene: TRBV29-1
CDR3aa: CASTLGGSSYEQYF; abundance: large; j_gene: TRBJ2-7; v_gene: TRBV5-4
CDR3aa: CASSSPEKEGFSGNTIYF; abundance: medium-sized; j_gene: TRBJ1-3; v_gene: TRBV7-2
CDR3aa: CASSAQKWAGNTIYF; abundance: large; j_gene: TRBJ1-3; v_gene: TRBV19
CDR3aa: CASSLSGDYGYTF; abundance: large; j_gene: TRBJ1-2; v_gene: TRBV12-3/TRBV12-4
CDR3aa: CASSVMAGPFQPQHF; abundance: medium-sized; j_gene: TRBJ1-5; v_gene: TRBV7-2
CDR3aa: CASSSQQGAGNEQFF; abundance: large; j_gene: TRBJ2-1; v_gene: TRBV12-3/TRBV12-4
CDR3aa: CASSILFRGTSGADTQYF; abundance: large; j_gene: TRBJ2-3; v_gene: TRBV19
CDR3aa: CAIKEAGREQFF; abundance: large; j_gene: TRBJ2-1; v_gene: TRBV7-9
CDR3aa: CASSLEPAPEAFF; abundance: large; j_gene: TRBJ1-1; v_gene: TRBV28
CDR3aa: CASSLTSGTLGMQYF; abundance: medium-sized; j_gene: TRBJ2-3; v_gene: TRBV7-9
CDR3aa: CASSQARGANQPQHF; abundance: medium-sized; j_gene: TRBJ1-5; v_gene: TRBV3-1
CDR3aa: CASSVSGILGEKLFF; abundance: .; j_gene: TRBJ1-4; v_gene: TRBV7-2
CDR3aa: CASSSPDLAVTSTDTQYF; abundance: .; j_gene: TRBJ2-3; v_gene: TRBV28
CDR3aa: CSAGGGQGSYNEQFF; abundance: large; j_gene: TRBJ2-1; v_gene: TRBV29-1
CDR3aa: CASSLLAGGLDEQFF; abundance: .; j_gene: TRBJ2-1; v_gene: TRBV28
CDR3aa: CASSPQGAGPWSGRSRDTQYF; abundance: .; j_gene: TRBJ2-3; v_gene: TRBV5-1
CDR3aa: CSVEVTDYEQYF; abundance: large; j_gene: TRBJ2-7; v_gene: TRBV29-1
CDR3aa: CASSLSWGPNNEQFF; abundance: large; j_gene: TRBJ2-1; v_gene: TRBV5-5
CDR3aa: CASSLSGNSNQPQHF; abundance: .; j_gene: TRBJ1-5; v_gene: TRBV7-9
CDR3aa: CASSLSSGSNTDTQYF; abundance: medium-sized; j_gene: TRBJ2-3; v_gene: TRBV7-3
CDR3aa: CSAATTNYGYTF; abundance: .; j_gene: TRBJ1-2; v_gene: TRBV20-1